Listed below are T cell receptor beta chains from one sample, sequenced in a study of beta chain features in type 1 diabetes. Data came from immunoSEQ multiplex PCR; TCRdb stores just in-frame clones and leaves some out. The data hold about 59,000 clones, with roughly 60% observed a single time. The source material was Tregs from blood. Receptors originate from a woman aged 18-29 years in good health. The CDR3 runs from the conserved cysteine through the conserved F or W. The D gene is left open where the match is weak. Only part of the rows carry a size: once, few, many, or a class if the clone is expanded.

D: -; J: TRBJ1-2; size: few; V: TRBV5-1; CDR3: CASQLDGYGYTF; DNA: TGCGCCAGCCAGCTTGACGGGTATGGCTACACCTTC
D: -; J: TRBJ1-4; size: -; V: TRBV15; CDR3: CATSIYRDEKLFF; DNA: TGTGCCACCAGCATCTACAGGGATGAAAAACTGTTTTTT
D: -; J: TRBJ2-1; size: -; V: TRBV9; CDR3: CASSSQGGTTAEQFF; DNA: TGTGCCAGCAGCTCACAGGGTGGGACGACCGCTGAGCAGTTCTTC
D: -; J: TRBJ1-6; size: once; V: TRBV6-1; CDR3: CASRQQENNSPLHF; DNA: TGTGCCAGCAGACAACAGGAAAATAATTCACCCCTCCACTTT
D: -; J: TRBJ1-1; size: few; V: TRBV7-9; CDR3: CASSLGTRGNTEAFF; DNA: TGTGCCAGCAGCTTAGGCACCCGGGGGAACACTGAAGCTTTCTTT
D: TRBD1; J: TRBJ1-1; size: few; V: TRBV5-1; CDR3: CASSSGTGDFEAFF; DNA: TGCGCCAGCAGCTCGGGGACAGGAGACTTTGAAGCTTTCTTT
D: -; J: TRBJ1-1; size: -; V: TRBV5-1; CDR3: CASRVGLNTEAFF; DNA: TGCGCCAGCAGGGTGGGGCTGAACACTGAAGCTTTCTTT
D: TRBD1; J: TRBJ2-5; size: -; V: TRBV30; CDR3: CAWRAIQGAGETQYF; DNA: TGTGCCTGGAGGGCTATACAGGGGGCCGGTGAGACCCAGTACTTC
D: -; J: TRBJ2-7; size: -; V: TRBV6-5; CDR3: CASSTRDSYEQYF; DNA: TGTGCCAGCAGTACCCGGGATTCCTACGAGCAGTACTTC
D: TRBD2; J: TRBJ2-5; size: -; V: TRBV7-2; CDR3: CASSRRLAGGETQYF; DNA: TGTGCCAGCAGCCGCCGACTAGCGGGAGGGGAGACCCAGTACTTC
D: -; J: TRBJ2-2; size: -; V: TRBV2; CDR3: CASSETGVGTGELFF; DNA: TGTGCCAGCAGTGAGACGGGAGTGGGGACCGGGGAGCTGTTTTTT
D: -; J: TRBJ1-1; size: -; V: TRBV5-1; CDR3: CASSWNRVNTEAFF; DNA: TGCGCCAGCAGCTGGAACAGGGTGAACACTGAAGCTTTCTTT
D: -; J: TRBJ1-4; size: -; V: TRBV5-1; CDR3: CASSAGTTSNEKLFF; DNA: TGCGCCAGCAGCGCCGGGACAACGAGTAATGAAAAACTGTTTTTT
D: -; J: TRBJ2-7; size: -; V: TRBV6-5; CDR3: CASTKRDGAYEQYF; DNA: TGTGCCAGCACAAAGAGAGATGGGGCTTACGAGCAGTACTTC
D: TRBD2; J: TRBJ2-1; size: -; V: TRBV9; CDR3: CASSVETSAYNEQFF; DNA: TGTGCCAGCAGCGTAGAGACTAGCGCTTACAATGAGCAGTTCTTC
D: TRBD1; J: TRBJ2-7; size: few; V: TRBV6-6; CDR3: CAARGTAAYEQYF; DNA: TGTGCCGCCAGAGGGACAGCCGCCTACGAGCAGTACTTC
D: -; J: TRBJ2-4; size: -; V: TRBV5-6; CDR3: CASSGGDIQYF; DNA: TGTGCCAGCAGTGGAGGGGACATTCAGTACTTC
D: -; J: TRBJ2-6; size: -; V: TRBV9; CDR3: CASSTTNLQGSGANVLTF; DNA: TGTGCCAGCAGCACCACTAACCTCCAGGGCTCTGGGGCCAACGTCCTGACTTTC
D: -; J: TRBJ2-3; size: -; V: TRBV2; CDR3: CASTAGVADTQYF; DNA: TGTGCCAGCACTGCAGGGGTGGCAGATACGCAGTATTTT
D: TRBD1; J: TRBJ1-1; size: few; V: TRBV5-1; CDR3: CASSPGTGGTEAFF; DNA: TGCGCCAGCAGCCCGGGGACAGGGGGGACTGAAGCTTTCTTT
D: TRBD1; J: TRBJ2-1; size: -; V: TRBV5-1; CDR3: CASSLGDRVGEQFF; DNA: TGCGCCAGCAGCTTGGGGGACAGGGTCGGTGAGCAGTTCTTC
D: TRBD2; J: TRBJ2-1; size: -; V: TRBV4-1; CDR3: CASSQSGSGLHEQFF; DNA: TGCGCCAGCAGCCAAAGCGGGAGCGGCTTGCATGAGCAGTTCTTC
D: TRBD2; J: TRBJ2-2; size: -; V: TRBV18; CDR3: CASSPPGRANTGELFF; DNA: TGTGCCAGCTCACCACCCGGGAGGGCGAACACCGGGGAGCTGTTTTTT
D: TRBD2; J: TRBJ2-7; size: -; V: TRBV2; CDR3: CASSGDSAGVYEQYF; DNA: TGTGCCAGCAGCGGTGACTCGGCGGGGGTCTACGAGCAGTACTTC
D: TRBD2; J: TRBJ2-1; size: -; V: TRBV7-9; CDR3: CASSLWGGGDYNEQFF; DNA: TGTGCCAGCAGCTTATGGGGCGGGGGAGACTACAATGAGCAGTTCTTC